The 30 T cell receptor beta chains below come from one sample, sequenced in a study of shared clonotypes between healthy human individuals. CD8 cells classed as naive were CD45RO-negative and positively selected for CCR7, excluding terminally differentiated effector memory CD45RA+ cells. Sequencing was performed with immunoSEQ multiplex PCR; in TCRdb, only in-frame clones are kept and a portion is missing. In the table there are hundreds of thousands of clones, approximately 96% of which are singletons. The sequencing input was naive CD8+ T cells sorted from blood. Receptors were obtained from a young woman in good health.

The chain employs TRBV25-1 and TRBJ1-5, with D hard to call. Germline V gene lookup returns CDR1 MGHDK and CDR2 SYGVNS. V was shortened by 2 bases and J by 1 base, with 6 bases between the two germline ends. The CDR3 totals 14 residues. In nucleotides, the CDR3 is TGTGCCAGCAGTGAAGTTGGAAGCAATCAGCCCCAGCATTTT. Translated, it gives CASSEVGSNQPQHF.

This sequence joins TRBV28 and TRBJ2-7; D is perhaps TRBD1 (6 bases). In germline, CDR1 is MDHEN, CDR2 SYDVKM. CDR3 length: 14 amino acids. V was shortened by 6 bases and J by 3 bases, with 15 bases between the two germline ends. CDR3 nucleotides: TGTGCCAGCAGAGAACAGGGATCGGACTACGAGCAGTACTTC. Its protein product is CASREQGSDYEQYF.

This clone has a single count. The chain uses TRBV27 and TRBJ2-7, with D tentatively TRBD2 (6 bases). The ends were cut back, 6 bases at V and 1 base at J, with 13 bases in the middle. The CDR3 spans 14 residues. The germline CDR1 and CDR2 sequences are MNHEY and SMNVEV (reference sequence). CDR3 nucleotide sequence: TGTGCCAGCAGCCCCGCCCGGGGGTCCTACGAGCAGTACTTC. This codes for CASSPARGSYEQYF.

This chain joins TRBV11-3 and TRBJ2-7; tentative D call: TRBD2 (5 bases). Trimming cost V 7 bases and J 6 bases, with 19 bases left between them. CDR1 SGHNT and CDR2 YENEEA come from the germline V gene. The CDR3 has 14 amino acids. The chain's CDR3 is CASILRTGNGEQYF. In DNA, the CDR3 is TGTGCCAGCATCTTGAGGACTGGGAACGGCGAGCAGTACTTC. Supplemented by reference TRBV11-3 and TRBJ2-7, the full variable domain reads EAGVVQSPRYKIIEKKQPVAFWCNPISGHNTLYWYLQNLGQGPELLIRYENEEAVDDSQLPKDRFSAERLKGVDSTLKIQPAELGDSAVYLCASILRTGNGEQYFGPGTRLTVT.

To note about this clone: This specimen includes other DNA sequences encoding the same CDR3. CDR3 DNA sequence: TGTGCCAGCAGCTTATCTGGGAGCTACGAGCAGTACTTC. It codes for CASSLSGSYEQYF. The chain has TRBV7-9 and TRBJ2-7; possibly TRBD2 for D (5 bases). Germline V CDR1 and CDR2: SEHNR, FQNEAQ (reference sequence). The CDR3 sequence is 13 residues long. V shed 2 bases and J shed 3 bases, with 8 bases lying between them.

The gene calls are TRBV2 and TRBJ1-5, with D possibly matching TRBD1 (5 bases). This CDR3 spans 15 amino acids. V was clipped by 3 bases and J by 0 bases, with 9 bases between them. Per germline, CDR1 SNHLY and CDR2 FYNNEI. As DNA, the CDR3 is TGTGCCAGCAGTGATGGGGGATTTAGCAATCAGCCCCAGCATTTT. This encodes CASSDGGFSNQPQHF.

The chain employs TRBV11-2 and TRBJ2-3, with D possibly matching TRBD2 (6 bases). The CDR3 spans 14 residues. Per germline, CDR1 SGHAT and CDR2 FQNNGV. V lost 7 bases to trimming and J lost 5 bases, with 16 bases between them. Here the CDR3 reads CASILGTPRDTQYF. Here the CDR3 DNA reads TGTGCCAGCATCCTCGGGACTCCCAGAGATACGCAGTATTTT.

The chain links TRBV28 to TRBJ2-3, with 8 bases matching TRBD2. In germline, CDR1 is MDHEN, CDR2 SYDVKM. V gave up 6 bases and J gave up 3 bases; unmatched junction bases: 5. The length of the CDR3 is 14 residues. CDR3 amino acids: CASRPTSGTDTQYF. CDR3 DNA sequence: TGTGCCAGCAGACCCACTAGCGGAACAGATACGCAGTATTTT.

This clone has just one count. The chain has TRBV11-1 and TRBJ1-1, with unresolved D. The CDR3 spans 17 residues. V was cut by 0 bases and J by 5 bases, with 19 bases left in between. CDR1 SGHAT and CDR2 FQDESV come from the germline V gene (reference sequence). This CDR3 reads CASSLAPRLVGETEAFF. The CDR3 region has the DNA TGTGCCAGCAGCTTAGCGCCAAGGCTGGTTGGGGAGACTGAAGCTTTCTTT.

The gene calls are TRBV5-6 and TRBJ2-7; D gene ambiguous. The CDR3 is made up of 14 amino acids. Per germline, CDR1 SGHDT and CDR2 YYEEEE. Trimming left V 4 bases short and J 5 bases short, with 16 bases between. CDR3 sequence: CASSPAIIPHEQYF. The CDR3 nucleotides read TGTGCCAGCAGCCCGGCCATTATCCCCCACGAGCAGTACTTC.

The rearrangement links TRBV11-2 to TRBJ2-1; D call uncertain. Per germline, CDR1 SGHAT and CDR2 FQNNGV. CDR3 length equals 15 residues. V lost 10 bases and J lost 4, with 20 bases in between. The CDR3 sequence is CATTGGARNYNEQFF. CDR3 bases: TGTGCCACTACGGGTGGCGCAAGGAATTACAATGAGCAGTTCTTC.

The CDR3 nucleotides read TGTGCCAGCAGCTTGGCACACGACATCTTGGAGACCCAGTACTTC. Translated, it gives CASSLAHDILETQYF. The chain uses TRBV7-9 and TRBJ2-5; D is unresolved. V was cut by 3 bases and J by 5 bases, with 16 bases left in between. Germline assignment: CDR1 SEHNR and CDR2 FQNEAQ (reference sequence). The CDR3 length is 15 residues.

CDR3 in DNA: TGTGCCAGCAGTCCTCGACAGGGGAATGCCTACGAGCAGTACTTC. Protein sequence: CASSPRQGNAYEQYF. J is TRBJ2-7 and V is TRBV27, with 8 bases fitting TRBD1. Germline loops: CDR1 MNHEY, CDR2 SMNVEV (reference sequence). The CDR3 totals 15 residues. Unmatched junction bases numbered 8, after V lost 5 bases and J lost 2 bases.

Notes on this clone: Additional DNA sequences in this sample encode the identical CDR3. The J gene is TRBJ2-7, the V gene TRBV27; the D gene is possibly TRBD2 (5 bases). V gave up 2 bases and J gave up 4 bases, with 9 bases separating them. This CDR3 region has 13 residues. Germline V lookup: CDR1 MNHEY, CDR2 SMNVEV (reference sequence). DNA of the CDR3: TGTGCCAGCAGTTTAGGTTCGGGGTACGAGCAGTACTTC. Amino acids: CASSLGSGYEQYF.

This rearrangement joins TRBV28 to TRBJ1-4, with 9 bases aligning to TRBD1. The germline V gene has CDR1 MDHEN and CDR2 SYDVKM. The CDR3 length is 15 residues. Trimming removed 7 bases from V and 4 bases from J; junction bases left unmatched: 7. The CDR3 reads CASTWTGAYNEKLFF. CDR3 coding DNA: TGTGCCAGCACGTGGACAGGGGCCTATAATGAAAAACTGTTTTTT.

The chain recombines TRBV7-2 with TRBJ2-1; a weak D match, TRBD2 (5 bases). The CDR3 totals 16 residues. Germline values: CDR1 SGHTA, CDR2 FQGNSA. V was shortened by 5 bases and J by 9 bases, with 23 bases between the two germline ends. The CDR3 loop reads CASSKSINRGSGEQFF. Written as DNA, the CDR3 is TGTGCCAGCAGCAAATCTATCAACCGGGGTTCGGGTGAGCAGTTCTTC.

The chain has TRBV14 and TRBJ1-1, with no clear D. Germline CDR1 SGHDN, CDR2 FVKESK. V lost 1 base, J lost 5 bases, and 14 bases lay in between. The CDR3 totals 15 residues. CDR3 protein: CASSQASAGITEAFF. The DNA for the CDR3 is TGTGCCAGCAGCCAAGCGTCGGCGGGGATAACTGAAGCTTTCTTT.

The chain employs TRBV13 and TRBJ2-7; D is possibly TRBD1 (5 bases). The V gene lost 5 bases and the J gene lost 2 bases, with 10 bases spanning the gap. CDR1 PRHDT and CDR2 FYEKMQ come from the germline V gene (reference sequence). CDR3 length: 13 amino acids. DNA of the CDR3: TGTGCCAGCAGCGATGGACAACCCTACGAGCAGTACTTC. The encoded protein is CASSDGQPYEQYF.

This clone has a single count. The chain couples TRBV7-9 to TRBJ2-7; TRBD1 matches at 9 bases. Germline V gives CDR1 SEHNR, CDR2 FQNEAQ (reference sequence). J was trimmed by 3 bases and V by 7 bases; bases with no gene match: 10. This CDR3 comprises 15 residues. The CDR3 reads CASTTHGTGNYEQYF. For the CDR3, the DNA is TGTGCCAGCACAACGCACGGGACAGGGAACTACGAGCAGTACTTC.

The rearrangement uses TRBV27 and TRBJ1-1; 8 bases are shared with TRBD1. Germline values: CDR1 MNHEY, CDR2 SMNVEV (reference sequence). The CDR3 is 17 residues long. J gave up 0 bases and V 2 bases, and 8 bases lay outside the gene matches. The CDR3 DNA reads TGTGCCAGCAGTTTACAGCCCCAGGGGGCAATGAACACTGAAGCTTTCTTT. This sequence encodes CASSLQPQGAMNTEAFF.

The CDR3 bases are TGTGCCAGCAGCCAAGATTCGGTCCTAGCGGTCTACGAGCAGTACTTC. Its translation is CASSQDSVLAVYEQYF. V usage is TRBV4-2 and J usage is TRBJ2-7; 7 bases map to TRBD2. Germline CDR1 and CDR2: LGHNA and YNFKEQ. The J segment lost 3 bases and the V segment lost 0 bases, leaving 8 bases of the junction unmatched. This CDR3 region has 16 residues.

The chain is built from TRBV7-9 and TRBJ2-7; perhaps TRBD2 as D (5 bases). Germline loops: CDR1 SEHNR, CDR2 FQNEAQ (reference sequence). Trimming stripped 5 bases from V and 2 bases from J, with 19 bases between. CDR3 length: 16 residues. CDR3 protein: CASSPTSGHGTYEQYF. For the CDR3, the DNA is TGTGCCAGCAGCCCCACGTCGGGCCACGGGACCTACGAGCAGTACTTC.

The V call is TRBV5-1, the J call TRBJ2-1; TRBD2 matches at 7 bases. Germline lookup yields CDR1 SGHRS and CDR2 YFSETQ. V shed 6 bases, J shed 6 bases, and the junction held 9 bases outside the gene matches. CDR3 length equals 14 residues. The DNA of the CDR3 is TGCGCCAGCACAATCGGCGGGAGAGTCAATGAGCAGTTCTTC. Protein product: CASTIGGRVNEQFF. The full variable domain, rest sourced from reference TRBV5-1 and TRBJ2-1, is KAGVTQTPRYLIKTRGQQVTLSCSPISGHRSVSWYQQTPGQGLQFLFEYFSETQRNKGNFPGRFSGRQFSNSRSEMNVSTLELGDSALYLCASTIGGRVNEQFFGPGTRLTVL.

This clone was detected a few times. The chain has TRBV7-9 and TRBJ2-1; TRBD2 aligns across 7 bases. CDR1 and CDR2 from the germline V gene are SEHNR and FQNEAQ (reference sequence). The CDR3 loop spans 14 amino acids. J lost 6 bases, V lost 5 bases, and 7 bases had no gene match. CDR3 region: CASSQPGTINEQFF. As DNA, the CDR3 is TGTGCCAGCAGCCAACCCGGGACTATCAATGAGCAGTTCTTC.

The chain joins TRBV27 to TRBJ2-7; D is perhaps TRBD2 (6 bases). The ends were cut back, 3 bases at V and 0 bases at J, with 15 bases in the middle. The CDR3 covers 16 residues. CDR1 MNHEY and CDR2 SMNVEV come from the germline V gene (reference sequence). In nucleotides, the CDR3 is TGTGCCAGCAGTTTCTTACCGACTAGGAGCTCCTACGAGCAGTACTTC. Translating gives CASSFLPTRSSYEQYF.

The chain is built from TRBV9 and TRBJ2-3; 8 bases are a match to TRBD2. The CDR3 totals 15 residues. Trimming took 4 bases from V and 0 from J; bases not matched to a gene: 4. CDR1 is SGDLS and CDR2 is YYNGEE in the germline V gene. In nucleotides, the CDR3 is TGTGCCAGCAGCATACTAGCGGCTAGCACAGATACGCAGTATTTT. Protein: CASSILAASTDTQYF.

V gene TRBV4-1 combines with J gene TRBJ1-6, with D tentatively TRBD1 (6 bases). CDR3 size: 14 residues. Germline CDR1 reads MGHRA; CDR2 reads YSYEKL. The V gene lost 3 bases and the J gene lost 7 bases, with 10 bases spanning the gap. This CDR3 reads CASSQGQGNSPLHF. The CDR3 region has the DNA TGCGCCAGCAGCCAGGGCCAGGGGAATTCACCCCTCCACTTT.

This clone was counted once. The chain uses TRBV2 and TRBJ1-4; D is unresolved. Germline CDR1 reads SNHLY; CDR2 reads FYNNEI. The germline V and J ends were trimmed by 3 bases and 6 bases, with 14 bases remaining between them. This CDR3 region has 15 residues. The DNA for the CDR3 is TGTGCCAGCAGTGAGGGAAGGCGGGGTCATGAAAAACTGTTTTTT. Its translation: CASSEGRRGHEKLFF.

Only one count was recorded for this clone. The chain employs TRBV27 and TRBJ2-6, with D possibly called TRBD1 or TRBD2 (5 bases each). Germline CDR1 and CDR2: MNHEY and SMNVEV (reference sequence). V lost 0 bases to trimming and J lost 4 bases, with 7 bases between them. CDR3 size: 15 residues. The CDR3 DNA reads TGTGCCAGCAGTTTATCGGGGACGGGGGCCAACGTCCTGACTTTC. Its protein product is CASSLSGTGANVLTF. Using reference TRBV27 and TRBJ2-6 for the parts outside the CDR3, the full variable domain is EAQVTQNPRYLITVTGKKLTVTCSQNMNHEYMSWYRQDPGLGLRQIYYSMNVEVTDKGDVPEGYKVSRKEKRNFPLILESPSPNQTSLYFCASSLSGTGANVLTFGAGSRLTVL.

The gene calls are TRBV11-1 and TRBJ2-7, with 9 bases matching TRBD2. The V gene's germline CDR1 is SGHAT and CDR2 FQDESV (reference sequence). Trimming removed 1 base from V and 3 bases from J; junction bases left unmatched: 10. The CDR3 consists of 17 residues. The CDR3 coding sequence is TGTGCCAGCAGCTTAGAAGGGACTAGCAATATCTTCTACGAGCAGTACTTC. It codes for CASSLEGTSNIFYEQYF.